These 28 T cell receptor beta chains came from one sample sequenced in a study of blood T cell repertoires in COVID-19. Generated by immunoSEQ multiplex PCR, the TCRdb table keeps only in-frame clones and is missing some. This repertoire shows some 250,000 clones, more than 85% found once; its top ten account for under 10%. Sequencing was carried out using PBMCs or T cells enriched from blood (not recorded which). These receptors were taken from a man aged 40-49 years who had recovered from COVID-19.

The chain carries TRBV24-1 and TRBJ2-2; 8 bases line up with TRBD2. V lost 2 bases to trimming and J lost 5 bases; unmatched junction nucleotides: 15. CDR3 length: 19 residues. Germline values: CDR1 KGHDR, CDR2 SFDVKD. CDR3 sequence: CATSDSTRGGRRSTGELFF. The CDR3 DNA reads as TGTGCCACCAGTGATTCGACACGCGGCGGGAGGAGAAGTACCGGGGAGCTGTTTTTT.

V and J are TRBV19 and TRBJ1-5; D call uncertain. In germline, CDR1 is LNHDA, CDR2 SQIVND (reference sequence). CDR3 length equals 16 residues. V shed 6 bases and J shed 4 bases, with 19 bases lying between them. CDR3 coding DNA: TGTGCCAGTAGAACACCTGCAGTTGGAGGGAATCAGCCCCAGCATTTT. Translating it yields CASRTPAVGGNQPQHF.

This clone was found a few times. Other DNA sequences of this sample code for an identical CDR3. This rearrangement joins TRBV5-1 to TRBJ1-5; 7 bases align to TRBD1. Germline CDR1 is SGHRS and CDR2 is YFSETQ. This CDR3 region has 14 residues. Trimming removed 4 bases from V and 2 bases from J; junction bases left unmatched: 3. DNA for the CDR3: TGCGCCAGCAGCCTGACAGGGCGCAATCAGCCCCAGCATTTT. Translation: CASSLTGRNQPQHF.

The chain carries TRBV7-9 and TRBJ1-1; D gene uncertain. Germline values: CDR1 SEHNR, CDR2 FQNEAQ (reference sequence). The length of the CDR3 is 14 residues. Trimming stripped 3 bases from V and 1 base from J, with 9 bases between. The CDR3 coding sequence is TGTGCCAGCAGCTTTAACAACCAGAACACTGAAGCTTTCTTT. Translated: CASSFNNQNTEAFF.

The J gene is TRBJ1-5, the V gene TRBV28; no firm D call. Trimming left V 1 base short and J 2 bases short, with 12 bases between. The CDR3 loop spans 16 amino acids. Germline CDR1 is MDHEN and CDR2 is SYDVKM. In nucleotides, the CDR3 is TGTGCCAGCAGTTTATATGACATTTCAGGCAATCAGCCCCAGCATTTT. Protein: CASSLYDISGNQPQHF.

The rearrangement joins TRBV11-2 to TRBJ1-5; no clear D gene. The V end was cut by 5 bases, the J end by 6 bases, with 20 bases between. Germline lookup yields CDR1 SGHAT and CDR2 FQNNGV. This CDR3 region has 16 residues. CDR3 sequence reads: CASSTTAAAWGQPQHF. CDR3 coding DNA: TGTGCCAGCAGCACTACAGCGGCAGCCTGGGGTCAGCCCCAGCATTTT. Variable domain in full (rest from reference TRBV11-2 and TRBJ1-5): EAGVAQSPRYKIIEKRQSVAFWCNPISGHATLYWYQQILGQGPKLLIQFQNNGVVDDSQLPKDRFSAERLKGVDSTLKIQPAKLEDSAVYLCASSTTAAAWGQPQHFGDGTRLSIL.

The V call is TRBV28, the J call TRBJ2-3; possible D gene TRBD2, 7 bases. V lost 1 base and J 0 bases, leaving 26 bases between the germline ends. The germline CDR1 and CDR2 sequences are MDHEN and SYDVKM. CDR3 length: 21 residues. CDR3 protein: CASSLLVLQGGGPTSTDTQYF. CDR3 DNA sequence: TGTGCCAGCAGTTTATTAGTACTTCAAGGGGGGGGTCCTACTAGCACAGATACGCAGTATTTT.

The genes are TRBV14 and TRBJ2-6, with TRBD1 identical over 8 bases. V shed 4 bases and J 0 bases; nucleotides not matched to a gene: 14. This CDR3 is 20 amino acids long. Per germline, CDR1 SGHDN and CDR2 FVKESK. The CDR3 DNA follows: TGTGCCAGCAGCCCCCTATACCGACAGGGGCTTGCCTCTGGGGCCAACGTCCTGACTTTC. This gives the protein CASSPLYRQGLASGANVLTF. Complete variable domain (other parts from reference TRBV14 and TRBJ2-6): EAGVTQFPSHSVIEKGQTVTLRCDPISGHDNLYWYRRVMGKEIKFLLHFVKESKQDESGMPNNRFLAERTGGTYSTLKVQPAELEDSGVYFCASSPLYRQGLASGANVLTFGAGSRLTVL.

This chain links TRBV27 with TRBJ2-7; D not certain. The CDR3 runs to 16 residues. Trimming removed 6 bases from V and 6 bases from J, with 24 bases in between. The germline V gene has CDR1 MNHEY and CDR2 SMNVEV (reference sequence). DNA of the CDR3: TGTGCCAGCAGCTCCCACCTGGGTCCCCTAGAGCTCGAGCAGTACTTC. Its translation: CASSSHLGPLELEQYF.

The chain joins TRBV7-8 to TRBJ2-5; D gene unclear. The CDR3 runs 13 residues. V lost 5 bases and J 1 base, leaving 8 bases between the germline ends. Per the germline V gene, CDR1 is SGHVS and CDR2 is FQNEAQ. CDR3 sequence: CASSPPVQETQYF. The CDR3 nucleotides read TGTGCCAGCAGCCCCCCGGTCCAAGAGACCCAGTACTTC.

The chain employs TRBV18 and TRBJ2-3; TRBD1 matches 7 bases. CDR1 is KGHSH, CDR2 LQKENI, per germline. The CDR3 spans 15 residues. V shed 3 bases, J shed 0 bases, and the junction held 3 bases outside the gene matches. This CDR3 reads CASSPRDRSTDTQYF. CDR3 bases: TGTGCCAGCTCACCCCGGGACAGAAGCACAGATACGCAGTATTTT.

The rearrangement uses TRBV7-6 and TRBJ1-2, with 7 bases matching TRBD1. After removal of 4 bases from V and 8 bases from J, the junction contained 7 bases not matched to a gene. The CDR3 length is 13 residues. The V gene's germline CDR1 is SGHVS and CDR2 FNYEAQ. CDR3 residues: CASSSRQGLGYTF. The CDR3 DNA is TGTGCCAGCAGCTCCCGACAGGGCTTAGGCTACACCTTC.

This chain joins TRBV7-2 and TRBJ2-1; 7 nucleotides match TRBD2. This CDR3 spans 15 amino acids. The junction had 9 bases not matched to a gene; V was cut back by 5 bases and J by 5 bases. Per germline, CDR1 SGHTA and CDR2 FQGNSA. CDR3 sequence reads: CASSTYVRENNEQFF. The CDR3 nucleotides are TGTGCCAGCAGCACCTATGTGCGGGAGAACAATGAGCAGTTCTTC.

The rearrangement joins TRBV11-2 to TRBJ2-7, with a weak D call TRBD1 (6 bases). This CDR3 spans 16 amino acids. Germline V gene data show CDR1 as SGHAT and CDR2 as FQNNGV. Trimming stripped 1 base from V and 0 bases from J, with 13 bases between. The CDR3 coding sequence is TGTGCCAGCAGCTTAGCTGCAGGGGCTAGCTCCTACGAGCAGTACTTC. Translated: CASSLAAGASSYEQYF.

The chain recombines TRBV5-6 with TRBJ1-5; D gene ambiguous. Germline values: CDR1 SGHDT, CDR2 YYEEEE. Trimming pared 5 bases from V and 2 bases from J, leaving 8 bases between. The CDR3 is 13 residues long. CDR3 sequence reads: CASSRQGNQPQHF. For the CDR3, the DNA is TGTGCCAGCAGTCGCCAGGGCAATCAGCCCCAGCATTTT.

This chain links TRBV7-2 with TRBJ1-4; 9 positions agree with TRBD1. With 6 bases clipped from V and 3 bases from J, the junction kept 8 bases outside the gene matches. The CDR3 has 16 amino acids. Germline-derived CDR1 and CDR2 are SGHTA and FQGNSA. The CDR3, as DNA: TGTGCCAGCAGACAAGTCACAGGGGGCGCTAATGAAAAACTGTTTTTT. It encodes CASRQVTGGANEKLFF.

The CDR3 spells CASRSEGGGSYNEQFF. The CDR3 DNA reads as TGTGCCAGTAGAAGCGAGGGGGGGGGCTCCTACAATGAGCAGTTCTTC. This sequence joins TRBV19 and TRBJ2-1; a weak D match, TRBD2 (7 bases). The CDR3 contains 16 residues. Germline-derived CDR1 and CDR2 are LNHDA and SQIVND (reference sequence). V was cut by 6 bases and J by 0 bases, with 15 bases left in between.

The chain has TRBV4-3 and TRBJ2-5; TRBD2 matches 7 bases. After removal of 0 bases from V and 5 bases from J, the junction contained 9 bases not matched to a gene. This CDR3 region has 16 residues. Germline V gene lookup returns CDR1 LGHNA and CDR2 YSLEER. The CDR3 protein is CASSQDSPGGAETQYF. The DNA for the CDR3 is TGCGCCAGCAGCCAAGATTCGCCGGGAGGAGCGGAGACCCAGTACTTC.

In this sample, this clone turned up a few times. The chain employs TRBV5-1 and TRBJ1-5; D remains ambiguous. The germline gives CDR1 SGHRS, CDR2 YFSETQ. The CDR3 contains 13 residues. Trimming took 4 bases from V and 6 from J, leaving 11 bases between them. This chain's CDR3 is CASSLRVGQPQHF. In DNA, the CDR3 is TGCGCCAGCAGCCTGAGGGTGGGTCAGCCCCAGCATTTT. Full variable domain (outside the CDR3, taken from reference TRBV5-1 and TRBJ1-5): KAGVTQTPRYLIKTRGQQVTLSCSPISGHRSVSWYQQTPGQGLQFLFEYFSETQRNKGNFPGRFSGRQFSNSRSEMNVSTLELGDSALYLCASSLRVGQPQHFGDGTRLSIL.

The chain uses TRBV7-2 and TRBJ2-7, with 7 bases that match TRBD1. The junction had 7 bases not matched to a gene; V was cut back by 3 bases and J by 5 bases. CDR1 is SGHTA, CDR2 FQGNSA, per germline. The CDR3 length is 14 residues. The CDR3 DNA reads TGTGCCAGCAGCTTGGGGGCGACAGGGAACGAGCAGTACTTC. It yields the protein CASSLGATGNEQYF.

The gene calls are TRBV7-2 and TRBJ1-5, with 9 bases identical to TRBD1. The CDR3 is 16 amino acids. The junction had 6 bases not matched to a gene; V was cut back by 5 bases and J by 1 base. From germline, CDR1 is SGHTA and CDR2 FQGNSA. The CDR3: CASSLQGTGSNQPQHF. DNA for the CDR3: TGTGCCAGCAGCCTCCAAGGGACAGGGAGCAATCAGCCCCAGCATTTT.

This rearrangement joins TRBV4-3 to TRBJ2-1; D gene uncertain. Germline CDR1 reads LGHNA; CDR2 reads YSLEER. V lost 2 bases and J lost 6, with 20 bases in between. This CDR3 is 17 amino acids long. The CDR3 spells CASSQSSGALTFNEQFF. The CDR3 DNA sequence: TGCGCCAGCAGCCAAAGTAGTGGAGCTTTAACGTTCAATGAGCAGTTCTTC.

V usage is TRBV7-8 and J usage is TRBJ1-4; D is unresolved. The V gene's germline CDR1 is SGHVS and CDR2 FQNEAQ. The V end was cut by 1 base, the J end by 5 bases, with 8 bases between. This CDR3 region has 14 residues. The CDR3 sequence is CASSLGGSNEKLFF. The DNA for the CDR3 is TGTGCCAGCAGCTTAGGAGGGTCGAATGAAAAACTGTTTTTT.

The chain carries TRBV18 and TRBJ2-5; TRBD2 matches at 7 bases. CDR3 length: 15 amino acids. Germline V gene data show CDR1 as KGHSH and CDR2 as LQKENI. After removal of 3 bases from V and 2 bases from J, the junction contained 6 bases not matched to a gene. The CDR3 sequence: CASSPSWGGQETQYF. CDR3 bases: TGTGCCAGCTCACCGTCCTGGGGGGGACAAGAGACCCAGTACTTC.

In this sample, this clone turned up once. The sample contains more than one DNA sequence encoding this CDR3. The chain employs TRBV11-2 and TRBJ1-4; 10 bases are shared with TRBD1. Germline trimming cut 1 base from V and 8 bases from J; bases unmatched to any gene: 4. Germline V lookup: CDR1 SGHAT, CDR2 FQNNGV. This CDR3 is 15 amino acids long. CDR3 DNA sequence: TGTGCCAGCAGCTTAGGGGACAGGGGAAAGGAAAAACTGTTTTTT. As protein: CASSLGDRGKEKLFF. The variable domain in full, completed from reference TRBV11-2 and TRBJ1-4, reads EAGVAQSPRYKIIEKRQSVAFWCNPISGHATLYWYQQILGQGPKLLIQFQNNGVVDDSQLPKDRFSAERLKGVDSTLKIQPAKLEDSAVYLCASSLGDRGKEKLFFGSGTQLSVL.

V and J are TRBV7-8 and TRBJ1-4, with a tentative D call TRBD1 (5 bases). V lost 3 bases, J lost 7 bases, and 15 bases lay in between. The CDR3 contains 15 residues. CDR1 is SGHVS and CDR2 is FQNEAQ in the germline V gene. The CDR3 DNA is TGTGCCAGCAGCTTCAAGGGACTCCAGGGTGAAAAACTGTTTTTT. This translates into CASSFKGLQGEKLFF. Filled out from reference TRBV7-8 and TRBJ1-4, the complete variable domain reads GAGVSQSPRYKVAKRGQDVALRCDPISGHVSLFWYQQALGQGPEFLTYFQNEAQLDKSGLPSDRFFAERPEGSVSTLKIQRTQQEDSAVYLCASSFKGLQGEKLFFGSGTQLSVL.

The chain combines TRBV5-1 with TRBJ2-2; D might be TRBD2 (5 bases). CDR1 and CDR2 (germline): SGHRS, YFSETQ. V was cut by 1 base and J by 4 bases, with 11 bases left in between. The CDR3 contains 15 residues. This CDR3 reads CASSLFGERTGELFF. Written as DNA, the CDR3 is TGCGCCAGCAGCTTGTTCGGGGAACGCACCGGGGAGCTGTTTTTT. Using reference TRBV5-1 and TRBJ2-2 for the parts outside the CDR3, the full variable domain is KAGVTQTPRYLIKTRGQQVTLSCSPISGHRSVSWYQQTPGQGLQFLFEYFSETQRNKGNFPGRFSGRQFSNSRSEMNVSTLELGDSALYLCASSLFGERTGELFFGEGSRLTVL.

The V call is TRBV10-3, the J call TRBJ2-7, with TRBD1 as a possible D gene (5 bases). This CDR3 region has 16 residues. The germline V and J ends were trimmed by 3 bases and 0 bases, with 15 bases remaining between them. CDR1 and CDR2 (germline): ENHRY, SYGVKD. The CDR3 DNA is TGTGCCATCAGTGATTTTAGCAGGGCAGACTCCTACGAGCAGTACTTC. Translating gives CAISDFSRADSYEQYF.